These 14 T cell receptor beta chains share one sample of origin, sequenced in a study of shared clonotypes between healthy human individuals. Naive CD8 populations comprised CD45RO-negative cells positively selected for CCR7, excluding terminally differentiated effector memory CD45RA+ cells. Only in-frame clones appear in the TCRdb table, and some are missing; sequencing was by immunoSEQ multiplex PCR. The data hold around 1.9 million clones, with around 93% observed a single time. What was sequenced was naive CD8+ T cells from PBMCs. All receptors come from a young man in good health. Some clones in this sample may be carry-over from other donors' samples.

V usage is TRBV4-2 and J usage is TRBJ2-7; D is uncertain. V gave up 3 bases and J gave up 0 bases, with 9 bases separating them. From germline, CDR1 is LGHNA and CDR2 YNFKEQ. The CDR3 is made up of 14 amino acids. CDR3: CASSQGGYSYEQYF. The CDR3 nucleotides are TGTGCCAGCAGCCAGGGCGGTTACTCCTACGAGCAGTACTTC.

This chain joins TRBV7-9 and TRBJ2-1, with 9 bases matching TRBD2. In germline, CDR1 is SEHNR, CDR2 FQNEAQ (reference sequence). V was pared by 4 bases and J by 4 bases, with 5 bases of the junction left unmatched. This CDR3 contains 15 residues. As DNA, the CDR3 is TGTGCCAGCAGCTCACCGACTAGCGGTTACAATGAGCAGTTCTTC. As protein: CASSSPTSGYNEQFF.

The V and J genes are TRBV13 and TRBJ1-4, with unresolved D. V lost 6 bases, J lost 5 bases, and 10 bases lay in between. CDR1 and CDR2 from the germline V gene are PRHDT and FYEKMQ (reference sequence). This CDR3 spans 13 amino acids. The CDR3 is CASRARQNEKLFF. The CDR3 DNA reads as TGTGCCAGCAGGGCAAGGCAGAATGAAAAACTGTTTTTT.

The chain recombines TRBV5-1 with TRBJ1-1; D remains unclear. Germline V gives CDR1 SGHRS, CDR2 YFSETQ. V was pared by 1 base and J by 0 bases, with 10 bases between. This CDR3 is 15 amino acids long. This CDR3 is CASSLNTFMNTEAFF. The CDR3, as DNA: TGCGCCAGCAGCTTGAATACCTTCATGAACACTGAAGCTTTCTTT.

The CDR3 DNA reads as TGTGCCAGCTACCCGGACAGGGTGAGCACTGAAGCTTTCTTT. This codes for CASYPDRVSTEAFF. The gene calls are TRBV6-5 and TRBJ1-1; 8 bases map to TRBD1. Losses at the gene ends were 8 bases for V and 4 bases for J; bases not matched to a gene: 9. The germline V gene has CDR1 MNHEY and CDR2 SVGAGI. CDR3 length: 14 residues.

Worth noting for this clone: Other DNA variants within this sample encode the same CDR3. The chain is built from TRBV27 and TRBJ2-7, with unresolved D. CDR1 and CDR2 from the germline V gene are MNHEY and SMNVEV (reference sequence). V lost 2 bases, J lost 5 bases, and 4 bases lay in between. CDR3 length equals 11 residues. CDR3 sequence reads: CASSLGNEQYF. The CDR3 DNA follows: TGTGCCAGCAGTTTAGGGAACGAGCAGTACTTC.

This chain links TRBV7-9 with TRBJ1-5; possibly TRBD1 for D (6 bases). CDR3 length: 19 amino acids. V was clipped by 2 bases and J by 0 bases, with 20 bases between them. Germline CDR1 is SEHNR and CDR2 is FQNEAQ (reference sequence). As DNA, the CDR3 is TGTGCCAGCAGCTTATTTCTGGGGGGCGGACAATATAGCAATCAGCCCCAGCATTTT. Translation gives CASSLFLGGGQYSNQPQHF. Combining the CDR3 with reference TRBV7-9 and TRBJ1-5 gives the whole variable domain DTGVSQNPRHKITKRGQNVTFRCDPISEHNRLYWYRQTLGQGPEFLTYFQNEAQLEKSRLLSDRFSAERPKGSFSTLEIQRTEQGDSAMYLCASSLFLGGGQYSNQPQHFGDGTRLSIL.

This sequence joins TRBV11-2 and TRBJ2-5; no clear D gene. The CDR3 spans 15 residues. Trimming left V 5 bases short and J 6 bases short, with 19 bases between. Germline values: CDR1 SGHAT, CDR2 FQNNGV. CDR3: CASSLPESGNQTQYF. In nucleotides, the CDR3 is TGTGCCAGCAGCCTCCCCGAGTCGGGCAATCAGACCCAGTACTTC.

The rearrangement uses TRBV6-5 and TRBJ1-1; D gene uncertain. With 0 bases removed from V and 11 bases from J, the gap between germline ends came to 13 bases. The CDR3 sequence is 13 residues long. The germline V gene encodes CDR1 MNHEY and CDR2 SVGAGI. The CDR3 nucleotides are TGTGCCAGCAGTTACTCGATACTACGCGAGGCTTTCTTT. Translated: CASSYSILREAFF.

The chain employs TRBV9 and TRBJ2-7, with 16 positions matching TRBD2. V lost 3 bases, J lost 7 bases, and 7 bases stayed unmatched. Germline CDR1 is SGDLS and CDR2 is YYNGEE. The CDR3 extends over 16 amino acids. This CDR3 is CASSAGTSGRVEEQYF. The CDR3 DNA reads TGTGCCAGCAGCGCCGGGACTAGCGGGAGGGTGGAGGAGCAGTACTTC. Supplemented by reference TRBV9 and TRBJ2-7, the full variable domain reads DSGVTQTPKHLITATGQRVTLRCSPRSGDLSVYWYQQSLDQGLQFLIQYYNGEERAKGNILERFSAQQFPDLHSELNLSSLELGDSALYFCASSAGTSGRVEEQYFGPGTRLTVT.

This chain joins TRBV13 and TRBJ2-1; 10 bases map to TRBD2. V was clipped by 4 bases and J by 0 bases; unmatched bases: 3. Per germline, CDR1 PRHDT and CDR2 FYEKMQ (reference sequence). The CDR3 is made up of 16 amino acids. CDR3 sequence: CASSYPSGSSYNEQFF. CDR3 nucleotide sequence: TGTGCCAGCAGCTACCCTAGCGGGAGCTCCTACAATGAGCAGTTCTTC.

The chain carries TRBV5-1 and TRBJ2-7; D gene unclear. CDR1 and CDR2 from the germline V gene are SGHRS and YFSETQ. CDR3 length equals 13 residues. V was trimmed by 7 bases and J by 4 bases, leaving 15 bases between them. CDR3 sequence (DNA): TGCGCCAGCCACGTAGACGGCCGATACGAGCAGTACTTC. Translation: CASHVDGRYEQYF.

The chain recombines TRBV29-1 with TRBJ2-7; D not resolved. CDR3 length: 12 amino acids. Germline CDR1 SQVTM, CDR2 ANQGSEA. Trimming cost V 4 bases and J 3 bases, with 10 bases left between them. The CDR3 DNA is TGCAGCGTTGCTGAGAATAGCTACGAGCAGTACTTC. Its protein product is CSVAENSYEQYF.

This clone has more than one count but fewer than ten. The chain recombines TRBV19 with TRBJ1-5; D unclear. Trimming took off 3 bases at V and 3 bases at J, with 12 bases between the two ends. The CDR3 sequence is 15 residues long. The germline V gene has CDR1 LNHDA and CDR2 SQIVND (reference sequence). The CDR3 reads CASSMRAANNQPQHF. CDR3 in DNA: TGTGCCAGTAGTATGCGGGCAGCCAACAATCAGCCCCAGCATTTT.